The rows below give T cell receptor beta chains drawn from one sample of a study of blood T cells in healthy people across ages. TCRdb passed the 5' RACE reads through MiXCR, listing each CDR3 protein once. This table holds roughly 700,000 distinct CDR3 sequences, roughly 50% found once. The sample consisted of blood. The receptor source for this set is a woman aged 60-75 years in good health. Each CDR3 is given with its conserved first and last residue. The D gene is left open where the match is weak. Size tells how often a clone was seen (once, few, many) or the class of an expanded clone, and some rows leave it out.

j_call d_call v_call clone_size cdr3_nt cdr3_aa
TRBJ2-3 - TRBV29-1 few TGCAGCGTTGAACGGGGCAGGACAGATACGCAGTATTTT CSVERGRTDTQYF
TRBJ1-5 - TRBV7-2 - TGTGCCAGCAGCTCACAATGGGGCGACCAGCCCCAGCATTTT CASSSQWGDQPQHF
TRBJ2-7 - TRBV30 - TGTGCCTGGAATGAAAGCTCCTACGAGCAGTACTTC CAWNESSYEQYF
TRBJ1-6 TRBD1 TRBV28 - TGTGCCAGCAGACACGGAGGGACAGATAATTCACCCCTCCACTTT CASRHGGTDNSPLHF
TRBJ1-6 - TRBV15 - TGTGCCACCAGCAGAGATCCAGGAAATTCACCCCTCCACTTT CATSRDPGNSPLHF
TRBJ2-5 TRBD2 TRBV29-1 few TGCAGCGGGGTTTCTAGCGGAGGTGGGGGGACCCAGTACTTC CSGVSSGGGGTQYF
TRBJ2-5 TRBD2 TRBV29-1 - TGCAGCGTTGGGAGCGGGAGTGAGCAGTACTTC CSVGSGSEQYF
TRBJ2-2 - TRBV6-1 - TGTGCCAGCAGGAAACTAGGAGGGGACCGGGAGCTGTTTTTT CASRKLGGDRELFF
TRBJ2-5 TRBD2 TRBV29-1 - TGCAGCGTTGTTAGCGGGGGGAAAGAGACCCAGTACTTC CSVVSGGKETQYF
TRBJ1-2 - TRBV6-1 - TGTGCCAGCAGTGAATCGGCCTATTATGGCTACACCTTC CASSESAYYGYTF
TRBJ1-2 - TRBV28 few TGTGCCAGCAGTTTACCAGGGGTCTATGGCTACACCTTC CASSLPGVYGYTF
TRBJ2-1 TRBD2 TRBV7-8 - TGTGCCAGCAGCTTAGGGGCGGGAGTGTTGAATGAGCAGTTCTTC CASSLGAGVLNEQFF
TRBJ2-1 TRBD2 TRBV20-1 many TGCAGTGTCGGGACTAGCGGAGGGAATGAGCAGTTCTTC CSVGTSGGNEQFF
TRBJ1-2 TRBD1 TRBV10-3 - TGTGCCATCAGTGGTGCAGGGACAGGGTTGAACTATGGCTACACCTTC CAISGAGTGLNYGYTF
TRBJ2-7 TRBD2 TRBV7-2 few TGTGCCAGCAGATCGGCGGGAGTCGAGCAGTACTTC CASRSAGVEQYF
TRBJ2-1 - TRBV20-1 - TGCAGTGCTACTTCACCAACTTACAATGAGCAGTTCTTC CSATSPTYNEQFF
TRBJ2-3 TRBD2 TRBV20-1 once TGCAGTGGGACTAGCGGACCCCTCACAGATACGCAGTATTTT CSGTSGPLTDTQYF
TRBJ2-1 - TRBV7-2 - TGTGCCAGCAGCTTAGACGCCCACAATGAGCAGTTCTTC CASSLDAHNEQFF
TRBJ1-2 - TRBV28 - TGTGCCAGCAGTTTTACGGACAGCTATGGCTACACCTTC CASSFTDSYGYTF
TRBJ2-2 TRBD2 TRBV7-7 - TGTGCCAGCAGCGCACTAGCGGGGGCGGGCACCGGGGAGCTGTTTTTT CASSALAGAGTGELFF
TRBJ2-1 TRBD2 TRBV20-1 few TGCAGTGCCGCCACTAGCGGGGATGAGCAGTTCTTC CSAATSGDEQFF
TRBJ1-5 TRBD1 TRBV28 - TGTGCCAGCAGTTTACGATACAGGGGGGAGGGGCAGCCCCGGCATTTT CASSLRYRGEGQPRHF
TRBJ2-3 TRBD2 TRBV7-2 few TGTGCCAGCAGCCCCCTTTTAGCGGGGAAGGTCGATACGCAGTATTTT CASSPLLAGKVDTQYF
TRBJ1-2 TRBD1 TRBV20-1 - TGCAGTGCTGGCCGAGGACAGGGGAACGATGGCTACACCTTC CSAGRGQGNDGYTF
TRBJ2-7 TRBD2 TRBV9 few TGTGCCAGCAGCTCCCACAGGGTAGCGGGAACCTACGAGCAGTACTTC CASSSHRVAGTYEQYF
TRBJ2-1 - TRBV30 - TGTGCCTGGCATGGAGGACCTTACAATGAGCAGTTCTTC CAWHGGPYNEQFF
TRBJ2-4 TRBD2 TRBV3-1 - TGTGCCAGCAGCCAATCTAGCGGGAGGGCCGCTCAGTACTTC CASSQSSGRAAQYF
TRBJ2-7 TRBD2 TRBV4-3 - TGCGCCAGCAGCCAAGTTAGAACTAGCGCCTACGAGCAGTACTTC CASSQVRTSAYEQYF
TRBJ1-3 - TRBV6-2/TRBV6-3 few TGTGCCAGCAGTTACTCGGCCGGGACTGCCTCTGGAAACACCATATATTTT CASSYSAGTASGNTIYF
TRBJ2-3 TRBD2 TRBV7-9 few TGTGCCAGCAGCTTAGAAGGGACAGTGGGACTAGCGGGGATCACAGATACGCAGTATTTT CASSLEGTVGLAGITDTQYF
TRBJ2-7 - TRBV20-1 few TGCAGTGCTAGATCTCAACAAGCGGGAATAACAGGGGAGCAGTACTTC CSARSQQAGITGEQYF
TRBJ1-5 - TRBV20-1 - TGCAGTGCTAGAGATAACAGGGCGGGATGGTACAATCAGCCCCAGCATTTT CSARDNRAGWYNQPQHF
TRBJ2-1 - TRBV5-6 many TGTGCCAGCAGCTTATCAGGAGGGCAGTTCTTC CASSLSGGQFF
TRBJ2-7 TRBD1 TRBV5-1 few TGCGCCAGCAGCTTGGCAAGGGGACAGTACTACGAGCAGTACTTC CASSLARGQYYEQYF
TRBJ2-1 - TRBV11-3 - TGTGCCAGCAGCTTAGGGGCTAGTTTTTACAATGAGCAGTTCTTC CASSLGASFYNEQFF
TRBJ1-2 TRBD1 TRBV18 few TGTGCCAGCTCACCCGGGACAGTAGAGAACTATGGCTACACCTTC CASSPGTVENYGYTF
TRBJ1-1 TRBD1 TRBV6-1 few TGTGCCAGCAGGATTATTGGACAGGGGATGAACACTGAAGCTTTCTTT CASRIIGQGMNTEAFF
TRBJ2-2 - TRBV20-1 - TGCAGTGCTAGCGATGAGGGCGGGGAGCTGTTTTTT CSASDEGGELFF
TRBJ1-4 - TRBV15 many TGTGCCACCAGCTCCTCAGAGGCGTGGGAAAAACTGTTTTTT CATSSSEAWEKLFF
TRBJ2-1 - TRBV2 - TGTGCCAGCAACGAAAAGGAGCAGTTCTTC CASNEKEQFF
TRBJ2-2 TRBD2 TRBV2 - TGTGCCAGCACTTGGACTAGAGGGAACACCGGGGAGCTGTTTTTT CASTWTRGNTGELFF
TRBJ1-2 - TRBV9 few TGTGCCAGCAGCGTAGGCGGACAGATCAACTATGGCTACACCTTC CASSVGGQINYGYTF
TRBJ1-2 - TRBV11-1 - TGTGCCAGCAGCTTAGAGCGTGGCTATGGCTACACCTTC CASSLERGYGYTF
TRBJ1-1 TRBD1 TRBV20-1 - TGCAGTGCCCTCAGACAGGGGAAAAGCACTGAAGCTTTCTTT CSALRQGKSTEAFF
TRBJ2-1 TRBD2 TRBV5-6 - TGTGCCAGCAGATATTCCGGACTAGCTTATGAGCAGTTCTTC CASRYSGLAYEQFF
TRBJ2-7 - TRBV2 - TGTGCCAGCACCGGAACCTACGAGCAGTACTTC CASTGTYEQYF
TRBJ2-1 - TRBV7-2 - TGTGCCAACAGAGACGGCTCCTACAATGAGCAGTTCTTC CANRDGSYNEQFF
TRBJ2-5 - TRBV29-1 many TGCAGCGTCTCCCCACACCTGTACCAAGAGACCCAGTACTTC CSVSPHLYQETQYF
TRBJ2-1 TRBD2 TRBV9 once TGTGCCAGCAGCGTAGCGACTAGCGGGAGGTCTGAGCAGTTCTTC CASSVATSGRSEQFF